The clone carrying this T cell receptor beta chain was detected ten times or more. The study tagged each TCR cDNA molecule with a unique molecular identifier. One entry per CDR3 protein results from TCRdb running MiXCR on the 5' RACE reads. The sample shows about 86,000 distinct CDR3 sequences, approximately 12% of them seen only once. The sample comes from a study of spatial heterogeneity in lung cancer. The CDR3 extends over 14 amino acids. Unmatched junction bases numbered 8, after V lost 6 bases and J lost 5 bases. Germline CDR1 and CDR2: MNHNS and SASEGT. Noted time point: sample taken at primary tumor resection. Whole RNA, isolated from tumor, nontumor lung or frozen PBMC, was sequenced without prior sorting.

The gene calls are TRBV6-1 and TRBJ2-7; TRBD1 aligns across 9 bases. The source of this sequence is a male donor with early-stage non-small cell lung cancer. Specimen: PBMCs, collected at surgery. CDR3: CASSLDRGRHEQYF. The CDR3 DNA reads as TGTGCCAGCAGCTTGGACAGGGGTAGGCACGAGCAGTACTTC.